This TCR beta chain was captured by sequencing in a study of tumor-infiltrating lymphocytes in oesophageal squamous cell carcinoma (TCRdb year 2016). Points on this clonotype: Its recognized antigen is unknown. The input lacks base qualities; no much larger clone sits a single base away.

The CDR3 sequence holds 15 residues, the cysteine and phenylalanine included. Only the CDR3 portion is preserved as DNA: 45 bases, with reading frame beginning at the first base. CDR1 SGHVS and CDR2 FQNEAQ are derived from the germline V gene. Library generation was performed with PCR. Instrument on record: Illumina HiSeq 2000. TCRdb applied fastp at Q25 and MiXCR to the public reads, then kept only in-frame beta chains. One record per CDR3 amino acid sequence lists the most common genes and DNA. The sample records approximately 12,000 distinct CDR3 sequences, approximately 50% of which are singletons. The biggest ten clones account for 36% of the sample.

The sequence derives from a male donor with esophageal squamous cell carcinoma. Recombination linked TRBV7-8 to TRBJ2-4; the D gene identity is not certain. The J call is doubtful: the DNA matches TRBJ2-1 better. The sequencing input was esophageal tumor tissue. The bases are TGTGCCAGCAGCTTAGTGTTGACCCGATACGAGGAGCAGTTCTTC. Its product reads: CASSLVLTRYEEQFF.